A single sample is the source of the 26 T cell receptor beta chains below, sequenced in a study of T cells expressing NK-cell markers. Reanalyzing the 5' RACE reads, TCRdb keeps one entry per CDR3 protein, without DNA. The listing contains 150,000 or so distinct CDR3 sequences. Sequenced material: blood T cells: a sorted CD56 or NKG2C T cell subset, CD4+ or CD8+ T cells, or bulk PBMC T cells (not recorded which). The receptors were gathered from a woman in her forties or fifties in good health.

The rearrangement links TRBV24-1 to TRBJ2-1; the TRBD2 assignment by TCRdb is unverifiable without DNA. The germline V gene encodes CDR1 KGHDR and CDR2 SFDVKD. This CDR3 is 16 amino acids long. This chain's CDR3 is CATSDLGSGSWNEQFF.

The chain combines TRBV29-1 with TRBJ2-1. The CDR3 has 15 residues. CDR1 is SQVTM and CDR2 is ANQGSEA in the germline V gene. The CDR3 region is CSAPTRASSYNEQFF.

The genes are TRBV18 and TRBJ2-3; the TCRdb call, TRBD2, lacks DNA for checking. Germline loops: CDR1 KGHSH, CDR2 LQKENI. The CDR3 loop spans 15 amino acids. CDR3 protein: CASSPEREDTDTQYF.

This chain connects TRBV14 to TRBJ2-5. There are 15 residues in the CDR3. Looked up from germline, CDR1 is SGHDN and CDR2 is FVKESK. The CDR3 protein is CASSQDSTFQETQYF.

The chain recombines TRBV12-3 or TRBV12-4 with TRBJ1-2. The CDR3 contains 15 residues. CDR3 sequence reads: CASSQLGSENYGYTF.

The chain has TRBV7-9 and TRBJ2-5; absent DNA, TCRdb's TRBD2 call cannot be checked. The CDR3 spans 15 residues. Germline loops: CDR1 SEHNR, CDR2 FQNEAQ (reference sequence). This CDR3 reads CASSLRVGSEETQYF.

This chain uses TRBV4-1 with TRBJ1-2; TCRdb outputs TRBD1, but without DNA this stays unchecked. CDR3 length: 16 residues. CDR1 is MGHRA, CDR2 YSYEKL, per germline. CDR3: CASSQDGDGPNYGYTF.

This sequence joins TRBV24-1 and TRBJ2-5; absent DNA, TCRdb's TRBD1 call cannot be checked. This CDR3 has 13 residues. Germline CDR1 reads KGHDR; CDR2 reads SFDVKD. The CDR3 sequence: CATRDTYQETQYF.

This chain links TRBV24-1 with TRBJ2-2. The CDR3 is made up of 15 amino acids. The germline gives CDR1 KGHDR, CDR2 SFDVKD. CDR3: CATSDEPTNTGELFF.

This chain connects TRBV28 to TRBJ2-1; TCRdb designates TRBD1, a call that cannot be tested without DNA. CDR3 size: 12 residues. Germline-derived CDR1 and CDR2 are MDHEN and SYDVKM. CDR3 sequence reads: CASSSTGYEQFF.

The rearrangement links TRBV11-2 to TRBJ1-1; the D gene TCRdb calls, TRBD1, cannot be checked with no DNA. CDR1 and CDR2 from the germline V gene are SGHAT and FQNNGV. The CDR3 totals 17 residues. The CDR3 is CASSLGYGRDMNTEAFF.

V usage is TRBV24-1 and J usage is TRBJ2-1; without DNA, the TCRdb call of TRBD2 cannot be checked. Germline V lookup: CDR1 KGHDR, CDR2 SFDVKD. The CDR3 covers 16 residues. The CDR3 protein is CATSDPGGLAGYEQFF.

The V and J genes are TRBV29-1 and TRBJ2-1; TCRdb picks TRBD2, but there is no DNA to check that call. The CDR3 contains 14 residues. Looked up from germline, CDR1 is SQVTM and CDR2 is ANQGSEA. The CDR3 sequence: CSVLGLAGVYEQFF.

The rearrangement uses TRBV9 and TRBJ2-6; TCRdb designates TRBD1, a call that cannot be tested without DNA. This CDR3 spans 18 amino acids. CDR1 is SGDLS, CDR2 YYNGEE, per germline. Here the CDR3 reads CASSDQGQLRSGANVLTF.

The gene calls are TRBV10-3 and TRBJ2-5. CDR1 is ENHRY, CDR2 SYGVKD, per germline. The CDR3 runs 13 residues. The CDR3 protein is CAISEGRGGTQYF.

The genes are TRBV12-3 or TRBV12-4 and TRBJ2-6. The length of the CDR3 is 18 residues. The CDR3 reads CASSNGVRGSSGANVLTF.

The chain couples TRBV3-1 to TRBJ2-1; TCRdb gives TRBD1 as the D gene, but with no DNA this cannot be confirmed. The CDR3 length is 22 residues. Germline loops: CDR1 LGHDT, CDR2 YNNKEL (reference sequence). The CDR3 sequence: CASSQDPLGLGGSVRGGDEQFF.

The chain joins TRBV10-3 to TRBJ2-1; TCRdb calls TRBD2, which cannot be checked without DNA. This CDR3 has 16 residues. Per germline, CDR1 ENHRY and CDR2 SYGVKD. The CDR3: CAISESEASGYNEQFF.

This chain links TRBV2 with TRBJ2-7; the TCRdb D gene call, TRBD2, has no DNA to confirm it. The CDR3 loop spans 13 amino acids. Germline V gives CDR1 SNHLY, CDR2 FYNNEI. This chain's CDR3 is CATWSGPIYEQYF. The full variable domain, with the rest looked up from reference TRBV2 and TRBJ2-7, is EPEVTQTPSHQVTQMGQEVILRCVPISNHLYFYWYRQILGQKVEFLVSFYNNEISEKSEIFDDQFSVERPDGSNFTLKIRSTKLEDSAMYFCATWSGPIYEQYFGPGTRLTVT.

The chain uses TRBV7-9 and TRBJ2-5; lacking DNA, the TRBD1 call made by TCRdb goes unchecked. Germline loops: CDR1 SEHNR, CDR2 FQNEAQ (reference sequence). The CDR3 has 18 amino acids. This CDR3 is CASSFEKLGVWPEETQYF.

This chain joins TRBV5-6 and TRBJ2-7; TCRdb designates TRBD2, a call that cannot be tested without DNA. The CDR3 is 14 residues long. Germline assignment: CDR1 SGHDT and CDR2 YYEEEE. CDR3 protein: CASSRGLAVDEQYF.

The chain employs TRBV29-1 and TRBJ2-1; with no DNA, the TCRdb D assignment of TRBD2 cannot be verified. The CDR3 extends over 16 amino acids. Germline values: CDR1 SQVTM, CDR2 ANQGSEA. CDR3 residues: CSVVGGERDSYNEQFF.

The chain recombines TRBV20-1 with TRBJ2-1; no DNA is available, so the TRBD1 call from TCRdb remains unchecked. The CDR3 contains 14 residues. Germline V gives CDR1 DFQATT, CDR2 SNEGSKA (reference sequence). The CDR3 spells CSATGTADYNEQFF.

The rearrangement uses TRBV12-5 and TRBJ2-3; TCRdb's D gene call, TRBD2, goes unchecked for lack of DNA. The CDR3 runs 16 residues. Germline lookup yields CDR1 LGHNT and CDR2 FRNRAP. CDR3 amino acids: CASGLVPGTRGDTQYF.

The rearrangement links TRBV10-2 to TRBJ2-1; without DNA, the TCRdb call of TRBD2 cannot be checked. Germline loops: CDR1 WSHSY, CDR2 SAAADI. CDR3 size: 15 residues. The CDR3 protein is CASSDRLAGETEQFF.

The rearrangement uses TRBV27 and TRBJ1-5; with no DNA, the TCRdb D assignment of TRBD1 cannot be verified. This CDR3 spans 14 amino acids. CDR1 is MNHEY, CDR2 SMNVEV, per germline (reference sequence). The CDR3 here is CASSDRVLTQPQHF.